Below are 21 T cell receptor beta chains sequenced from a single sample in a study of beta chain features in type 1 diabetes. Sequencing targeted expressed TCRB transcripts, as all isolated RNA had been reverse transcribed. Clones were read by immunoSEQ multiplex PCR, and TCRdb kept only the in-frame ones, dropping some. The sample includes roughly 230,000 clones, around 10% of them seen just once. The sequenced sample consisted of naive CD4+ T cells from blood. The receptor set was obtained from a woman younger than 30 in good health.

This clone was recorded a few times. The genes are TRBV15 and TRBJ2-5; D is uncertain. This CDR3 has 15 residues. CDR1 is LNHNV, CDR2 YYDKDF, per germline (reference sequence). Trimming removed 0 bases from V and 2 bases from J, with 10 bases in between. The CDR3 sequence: CATSRDRSTQETQYF. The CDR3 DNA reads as TGTGCCACCAGCAGAGATCGGTCCACGCAAGAGACCCAGTACTTC.

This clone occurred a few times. DNA of the CDR3: TGTGCCAGCAGCCTCGGGACAGGGGGCAGAGATGAGCAGTTCTTC. Protein: CASSLGTGGRDEQFF. The chain has TRBV13 and TRBJ2-1; 12 bases are shared with TRBD1. This CDR3 region has 15 residues. Germline assignment: CDR1 PRHDT and CDR2 FYEKMQ (reference sequence). The V gene end was trimmed by 5 bases and the J gene end by 8 bases; junction bases not matched to a gene: 7.

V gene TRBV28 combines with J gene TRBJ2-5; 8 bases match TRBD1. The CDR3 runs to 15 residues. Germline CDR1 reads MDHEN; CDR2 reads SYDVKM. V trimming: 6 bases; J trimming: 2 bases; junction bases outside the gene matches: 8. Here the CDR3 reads CASRAGGSPQETQYF. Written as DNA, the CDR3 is TGTGCCAGCAGAGCAGGGGGCAGCCCTCAAGAGACCCAGTACTTC. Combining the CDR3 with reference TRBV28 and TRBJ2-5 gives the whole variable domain DVKVTQSSRYLVKRTGEKVFLECVQDMDHENMFWYRQDPGLGLRLIYFSYDVKMKEKGDIPEGYSVSREKKERFSLILESASTNQTSMYLCASRAGGSPQETQYFGPGTRLLVL.

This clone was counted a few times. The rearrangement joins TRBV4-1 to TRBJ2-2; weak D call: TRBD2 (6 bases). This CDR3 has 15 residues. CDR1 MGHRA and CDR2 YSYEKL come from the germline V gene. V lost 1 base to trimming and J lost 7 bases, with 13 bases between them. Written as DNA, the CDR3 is TGCGCCAGCAGCCAAGGTGGGAGGATTGTCGGGGAGCTGTTTTTT. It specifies CASSQGGRIVGELFF.

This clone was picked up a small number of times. The CDR3 here is CASSKVGTGVDEQFF. CDR3 DNA: TGCGCCAGCAGCAAAGTGGGGACAGGGGTCGATGAGCAGTTCTTC. The chain has TRBV5-1 and TRBJ2-1, with TRBD1 matching 10 bases. The V gene's germline CDR1 is SGHRS and CDR2 YFSETQ. This CDR3 has 15 amino acids. With V trimmed by 4 bases and J by 8 bases, 9 bases remained unmatched.

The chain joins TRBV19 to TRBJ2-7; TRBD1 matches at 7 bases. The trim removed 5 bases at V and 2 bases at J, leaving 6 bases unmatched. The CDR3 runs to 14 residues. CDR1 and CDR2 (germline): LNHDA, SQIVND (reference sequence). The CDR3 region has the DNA TGTGCCAGTAGTGACCGGGACAGCCCCTACGAGCAGTACTTC. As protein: CASSDRDSPYEQYF.

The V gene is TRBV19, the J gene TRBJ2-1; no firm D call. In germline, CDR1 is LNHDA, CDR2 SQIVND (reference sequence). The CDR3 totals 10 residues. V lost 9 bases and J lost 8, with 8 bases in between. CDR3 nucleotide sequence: TGTGCCAGAAGCGTGTATGAGCAGTTCTTC. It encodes CARSVYEQFF. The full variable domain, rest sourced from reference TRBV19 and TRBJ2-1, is DGGITQSPKYLFRKEGQNVTLSCEQNLNHDAMYWYRQDPGQGLRLIYYSQIVNDFQKGDIAEGYSVSREKKESFPLTVTSAQKNPTAFYLCARSVYEQFFGPGTRLTVL.

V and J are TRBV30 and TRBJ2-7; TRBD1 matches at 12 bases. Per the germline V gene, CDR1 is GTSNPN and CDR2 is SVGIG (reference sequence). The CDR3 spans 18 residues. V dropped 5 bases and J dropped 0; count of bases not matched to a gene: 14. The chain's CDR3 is CAWSLPGTGGISSYEQYF. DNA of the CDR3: TGTGCCTGGTCCCTCCCCGGGACAGGGGGCATCAGCTCCTACGAGCAGTACTTC.

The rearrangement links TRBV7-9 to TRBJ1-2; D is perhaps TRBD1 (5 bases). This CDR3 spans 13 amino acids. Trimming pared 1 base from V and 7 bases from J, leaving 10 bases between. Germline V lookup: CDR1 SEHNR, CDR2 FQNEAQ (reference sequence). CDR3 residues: CASSLGQGIGYTF. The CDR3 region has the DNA TGTGCCAGCAGCTTAGGGCAGGGTATTGGCTACACCTTC.

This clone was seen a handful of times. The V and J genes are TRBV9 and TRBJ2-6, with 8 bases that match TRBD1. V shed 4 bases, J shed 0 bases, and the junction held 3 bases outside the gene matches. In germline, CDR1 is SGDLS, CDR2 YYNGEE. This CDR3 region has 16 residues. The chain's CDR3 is CASSHGTGSGANVLTF. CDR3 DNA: TGTGCCAGCAGCCATGGGACAGGCTCTGGGGCCAACGTCCTGACTTTC. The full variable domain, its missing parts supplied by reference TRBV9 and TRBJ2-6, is DSGVTQTPKHLITATGQRVTLRCSPRSGDLSVYWYQQSLDQGLQFLIQYYNGEERAKGNILERFSAQQFPDLHSELNLSSLELGDSALYFCASSHGTGSGANVLTFGAGSRLTVL.

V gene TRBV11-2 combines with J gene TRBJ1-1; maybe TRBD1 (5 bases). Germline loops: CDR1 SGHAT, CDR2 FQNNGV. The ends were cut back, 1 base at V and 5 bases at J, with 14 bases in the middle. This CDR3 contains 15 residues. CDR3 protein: CASSLGGHRGTEAFF. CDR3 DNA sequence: TGTGCCAGCAGCTTAGGTGGACACCGAGGAACTGAAGCTTTCTTT.

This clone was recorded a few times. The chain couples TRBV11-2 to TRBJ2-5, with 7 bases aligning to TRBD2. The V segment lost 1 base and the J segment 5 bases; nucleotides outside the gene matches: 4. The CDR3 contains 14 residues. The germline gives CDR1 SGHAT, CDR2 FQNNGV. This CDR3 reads CASSLGLAQETQYF. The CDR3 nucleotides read TGTGCCAGCAGCTTAGGACTAGCACAGGAGACCCAGTACTTC.

CDR3 DNA sequence: TGTGCCAGTAGTATAGCAGGGGGACAAGGTCAGCCCCAGCATTTT. Encoded protein: CASSIAGGQGQPQHF. V is TRBV19 and J is TRBJ1-5; TRBD1 matches 7 bases. CDR1 is LNHDA, CDR2 SQIVND, per germline (reference sequence). J lost 6 bases, V lost 1 base, and 6 bases had no gene match. The CDR3 spans 15 residues.

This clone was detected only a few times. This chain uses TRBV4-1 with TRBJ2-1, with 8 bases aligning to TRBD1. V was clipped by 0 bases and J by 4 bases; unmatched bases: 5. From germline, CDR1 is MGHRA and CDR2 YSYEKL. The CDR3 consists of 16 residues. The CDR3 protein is CASSQEAGQGYNEQFF. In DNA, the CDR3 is TGCGCCAGCAGCCAAGAAGCCGGACAGGGATACAATGAGCAGTTCTTC.

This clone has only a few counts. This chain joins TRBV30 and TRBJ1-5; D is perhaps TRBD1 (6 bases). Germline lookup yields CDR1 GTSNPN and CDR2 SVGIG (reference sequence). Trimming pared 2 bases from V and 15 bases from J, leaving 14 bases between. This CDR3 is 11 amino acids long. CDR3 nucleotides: TGTGCCTGGAGTTCTGGGGGCGTAAGGCATTTT. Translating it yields CAWSSGGVRHF.

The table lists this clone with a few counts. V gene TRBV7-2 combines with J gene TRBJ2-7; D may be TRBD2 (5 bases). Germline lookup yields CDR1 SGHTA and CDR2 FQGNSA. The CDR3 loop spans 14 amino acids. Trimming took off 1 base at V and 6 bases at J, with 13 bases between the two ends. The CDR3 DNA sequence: TGTGCCAGCAGCTTAGTGGGAGAGCTCTCCGAGCAGTACTTC. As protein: CASSLVGELSEQYF. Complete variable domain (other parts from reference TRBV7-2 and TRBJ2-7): GAGVSQSPSNKVTEKGKDVELRCDPISGHTALYWYRQSLGQGLEFLIYFQGNSAPDKSGLPSDRFSAERTGGSVSTLTIQRTQQEDSAVYLCASSLVGELSEQYFGPGTRLTVT.

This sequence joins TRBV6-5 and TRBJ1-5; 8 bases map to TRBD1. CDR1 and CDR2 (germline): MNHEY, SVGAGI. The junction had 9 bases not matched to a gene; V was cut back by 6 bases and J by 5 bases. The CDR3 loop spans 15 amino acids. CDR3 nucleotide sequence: TGTGCCAGCAGGTCGGGACAGGTTGGGCATCAGCCCCAGCATTTT. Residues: CASRSGQVGHQPQHF.

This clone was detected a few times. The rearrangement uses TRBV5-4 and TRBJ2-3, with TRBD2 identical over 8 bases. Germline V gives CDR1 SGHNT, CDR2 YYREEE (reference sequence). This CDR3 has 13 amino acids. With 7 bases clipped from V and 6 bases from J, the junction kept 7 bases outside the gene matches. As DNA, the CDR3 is TGTGCCAGCTCCCGGGAGGGAATGGATACGCAGTATTTT. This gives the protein CASSREGMDTQYF. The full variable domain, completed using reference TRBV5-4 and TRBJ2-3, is ETGVTQSPTHLIKTRGQQVTLRCSSQSGHNTVSWYQQALGQGPQFIFQYYREEENGRGNFPPRFSGLQFPNYSSELNVNALELDDSALYLCASSREGMDTQYFGPGTRLTVL.

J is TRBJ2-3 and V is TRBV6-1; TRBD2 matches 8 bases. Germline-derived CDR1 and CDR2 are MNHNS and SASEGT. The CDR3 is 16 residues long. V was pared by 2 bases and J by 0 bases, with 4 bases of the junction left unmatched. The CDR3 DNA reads TGTGCCAGCAGTGAAATCGCTAGCGGGAGCACAGATACGCAGTATTTT. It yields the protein CASSEIASGSTDTQYF.

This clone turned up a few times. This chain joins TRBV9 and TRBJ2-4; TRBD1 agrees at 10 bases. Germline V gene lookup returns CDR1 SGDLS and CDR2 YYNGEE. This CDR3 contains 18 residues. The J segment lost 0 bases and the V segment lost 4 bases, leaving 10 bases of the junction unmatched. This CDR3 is CASSPVVDRGLAKNIQYF. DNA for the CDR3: TGTGCCAGCAGCCCGGTGGTTGACAGGGGGCTAGCCAAAAACATTCAGTACTTC.

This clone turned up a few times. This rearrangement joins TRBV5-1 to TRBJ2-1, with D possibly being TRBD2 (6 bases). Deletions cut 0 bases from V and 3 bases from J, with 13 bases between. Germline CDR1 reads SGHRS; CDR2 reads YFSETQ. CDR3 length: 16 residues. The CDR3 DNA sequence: TGCGCCAGCAGCTTGGGGGGAAGCGGGCACTACAATGAGCAGTTCTTC. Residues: CASSLGGSGHYNEQFF.